This T cell receptor beta chain was profiled in a study of OX40 agonist ivuxolimab in advanced cancers. Whole-study context: Ivuxolimab is a fully human IgG2 antibody that activates OX40 (CD134). Cohort: roughly 79% men, mean age approximately 66, aged about 20 to 90.

Germline values: CDR1 LGHNA, CDR2 YNFKEQ. V lost 0 bases and J 8 bases, leaving 14 bases between the germline ends. This CDR3 has 16 residues. Researchers took blood at baseline, on cycle 4 day 1, and on cycle 7 day 1. On this clone: Its target is unknown.

Study-level points and caveats: In general, CD8+ T cells held more expanded clones than CD4+ did, on average.

The assay was immunoSEQ multiplex PCR, and TCRdb's table has in-frame clones only and misses some. The top ten clones hold more than 35% of a sample with fewer than 40,000 clones, over 85% of them seen once. This receptor was obtained from an adult with an advanced solid tumor such as melanoma, head and neck, liver or kidney cancer. Sequencing was performed on CD4+ or CD8+ T cells sorted from blood, taken in a trial of the OX40 agonist ivuxolimab. V usage is TRBV4-2 and J usage is TRBJ1-6; weak D call: TRBD1 (6 bases). CDR3 region: CASSQELDSGHSPLHF. The CDR3 DNA sequence: TGTGCCAGCAGCCAAGAGTTGGACAGCGGGCATTCACCCCTCCACTTT.